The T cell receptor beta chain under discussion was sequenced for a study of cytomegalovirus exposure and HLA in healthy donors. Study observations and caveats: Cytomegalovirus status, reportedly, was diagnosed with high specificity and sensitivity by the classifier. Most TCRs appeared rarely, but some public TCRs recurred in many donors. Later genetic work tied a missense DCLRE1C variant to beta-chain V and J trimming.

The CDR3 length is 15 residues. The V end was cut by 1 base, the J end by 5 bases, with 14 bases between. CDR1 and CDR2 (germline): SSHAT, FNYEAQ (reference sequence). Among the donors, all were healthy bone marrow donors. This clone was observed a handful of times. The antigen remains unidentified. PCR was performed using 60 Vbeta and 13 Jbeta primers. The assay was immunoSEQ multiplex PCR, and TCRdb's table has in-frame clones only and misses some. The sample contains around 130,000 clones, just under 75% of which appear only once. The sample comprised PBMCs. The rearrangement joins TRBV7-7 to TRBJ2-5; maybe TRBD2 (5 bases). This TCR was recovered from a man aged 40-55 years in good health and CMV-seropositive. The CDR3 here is CASSLGRSSRETQYF. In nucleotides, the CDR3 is TGTGCCAGCAGCTTAGGGAGGTCCTCGCGGGAGACCCAGTACTTC.